The T cell receptor (beta chain) described here comes from a study of cytomegalovirus exposure and HLA in healthy donors. Study background: Later, an analysis reported that the 120 or so validation repertoires had used the same platform as the roughly 660 first-cohort repertoires. Broader study findings: TCR sequences were mostly rare, though some public TCRs occurred in many donors. In the 130 or so validation repertoires, under 95% of cluster scores exceeded 0, per a later analysis. According to the study, 160 or so TCR beta chains were cytomegalovirus-associated.

With regard to this clone: Antigen specificity is unknown.

This CDR3 comprises 14 residues. Germline V lookup: CDR1 MDHEN, CDR2 SYDVKM. Trimming cost V 2 bases and J 2 bases, with 9 bases left between them. Some clones are missing from TCRdb's copy, which holds only in-frame ones; the method was immunoSEQ multiplex PCR. The sample holds 200,000 to 300,000 clones, 85% to 90% seen once. Sequencing was carried out using PBMCs. The clonotype originates from a man aged 18 to 30 in good health and CMV-seronegative. This chain links TRBV28 with TRBJ2-5; tentatively, D is TRBD2 (5 bases). Here the CDR3 reads CASSLTSGQETQYF. The CDR3 nucleotides read TGTGCCAGCAGTTTAACAAGCGGACAAGAGACCCAGTACTTC.